This TCR beta chain was observed in a study of T cells in Graves' hyperthyroidism and ophthalmopathy. From germline, CDR1 is DFQATT and CDR2 SNEGSKA (reference sequence). The ends were cut back, 3 bases at V and 0 bases at J, with 19 bases in the middle. CDR3 length equals 17 residues. Pregnant or lactating patients were excluded, as were those with uncontrolled infection or other autoimmune disease. Amplified regions were TCR beta CDR3 sequences from RNA transcripts. The HTBI primer set served for first-round RT-PCR of the TCR CDR3. TCRdb reprocessed the multiplex PCR reads with MiXCR, giving one entry per CDR3 protein. The data hold under 350,000 distinct CDR3 sequences, with roughly a fifth observed a single time. This clonotype was found many times.

What was sequenced was blood. The J gene is TRBJ2-3, the V gene TRBV20-1, with a tentative D call TRBD2 (6 bases). This clonotype originated in a woman in her 50s with Graves' hyperthyroidism. This CDR3 reads CSARWAGTRPSTDTQYF. CDR3 bases: TGCAGTGCTAGGTGGGCCGGGACTCGACCTAGCACAGATACGCAGTATTTT.